This T cell receptor beta chain stems from a study of regulatory T cells in long-lasting Graves disease. For TCR beta, libraries came from iRepertoire HTBI primers and Arm-PCR of CDR3 regions. One entry per CDR3 protein, called by TCRdb with MiXCR from the multiplex PCR reads. The sample carries 680,000 or so distinct CDR3 sequences, around 17% recorded once. The time point denotes: newly diagnosed GD, antithyroid drugs for less than 3 months. RNA extracted from PBMCs served as the sequencing template. This clonotype was found many times. V was cut by 2 bases and J by 5 bases, with 10 bases left in between. The germline V gene encodes CDR1 MNHEY and CDR2 SVGEGT. This CDR3 contains 14 residues. These sequences were also reported in another study, on T cells in Graves' hyperthyroidism and ophthalmopathy.

The chain links TRBV6-2 or TRBV6-3 to TRBJ1-5; D is possibly TRBD1 (6 bases). The source material was peripheral blood mononuclear cells (PBMCs), sampled at new diagnosis, from a patient treated with antithyroid drugs. This sequence originates from a woman aged 25-40 years with Graves disease. The CDR3 reads CASSYRTVDQPQHF. The DNA of the CDR3 is TGTGCCAGCAGTTACAGGACAGTAGATCAGCCCCAGCATTTT.